The TCR beta chain described here comes from a study of cytomegalovirus exposure and HLA in healthy donors. Study context: Earlier, 100 million or so unique TCR beta sequences were recovered from approximately 180 million T cells by an analysis. The study, taken as a whole, reports: A later analysis found that most CMV-associated TCR beta chains appeared HLA-restricted.

A multiplex PCR was run with 60 Vbeta primers and 13 Jbeta primers. Measured with immunoSEQ multiplex PCR; TCRdb has only the in-frame clones, and not every one. Found here are around 140,000 clones; the top ten clones hold about 0.96%. To note about this clone: What it binds is not known.

V dropped 8 bases and J dropped 5 bases, with 18 bases sitting between them. Germline V gene lookup returns CDR1 MGHDK and CDR2 SYGVNS. This CDR3 is 14 amino acids long. Sequenced sample: PBMCs. J is TRBJ1-2 and V is TRBV25-1; possibly TRBD1 for D (6 bases). The sequence was obtained from a male donor in good health and CMV-seronegative. CDR3 amino acids: CASFRQRQGYGYTF. The CDR3 nucleotides are TGTGCCAGCTTCCGCCAGCGGCAGGGGTATGGCTACACCTTC.